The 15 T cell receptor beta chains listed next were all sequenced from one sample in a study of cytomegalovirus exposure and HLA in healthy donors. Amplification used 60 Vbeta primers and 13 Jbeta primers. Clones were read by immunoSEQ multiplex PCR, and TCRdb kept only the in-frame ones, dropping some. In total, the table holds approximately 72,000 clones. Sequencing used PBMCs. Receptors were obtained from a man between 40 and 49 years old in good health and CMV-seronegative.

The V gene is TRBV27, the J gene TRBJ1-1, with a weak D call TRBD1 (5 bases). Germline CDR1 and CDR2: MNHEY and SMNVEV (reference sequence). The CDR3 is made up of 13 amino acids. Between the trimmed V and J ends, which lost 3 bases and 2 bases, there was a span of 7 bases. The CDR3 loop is CASSFRGNTEAFF. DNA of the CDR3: TGTGCCAGCAGTTTTAGGGGAAACACTGAAGCTTTCTTT.

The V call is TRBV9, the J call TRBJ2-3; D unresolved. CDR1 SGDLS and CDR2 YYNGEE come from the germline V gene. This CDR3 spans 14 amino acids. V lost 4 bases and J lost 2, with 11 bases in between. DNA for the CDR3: TGTGCCAGCAGCCTCCAGGATCCCACAGATACGCAGTATTTT. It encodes CASSLQDPTDTQYF. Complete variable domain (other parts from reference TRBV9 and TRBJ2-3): DSGVTQTPKHLITATGQRVTLRCSPRSGDLSVYWYQQSLDQGLQFLIQYYNGEERAKGNILERFSAQQFPDLHSELNLSSLELGDSALYFCASSLQDPTDTQYFGPGTRLTVL.

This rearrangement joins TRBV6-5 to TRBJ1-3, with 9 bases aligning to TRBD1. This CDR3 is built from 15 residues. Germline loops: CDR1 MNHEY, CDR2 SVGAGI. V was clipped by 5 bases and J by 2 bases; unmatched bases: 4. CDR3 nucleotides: TGTGCCAGCAGTCCACAGGGGGCGCCTGGAAACACCATATATTTT. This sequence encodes CASSPQGAPGNTIYF.

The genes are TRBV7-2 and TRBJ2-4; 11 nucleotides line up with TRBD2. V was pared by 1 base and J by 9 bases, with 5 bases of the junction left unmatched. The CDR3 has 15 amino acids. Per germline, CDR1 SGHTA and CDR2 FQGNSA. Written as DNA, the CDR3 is TGTGCCAGCAGCTTAGTAGCGGGGGGGCGGAGCATTCAGTACTTC. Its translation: CASSLVAGGRSIQYF.

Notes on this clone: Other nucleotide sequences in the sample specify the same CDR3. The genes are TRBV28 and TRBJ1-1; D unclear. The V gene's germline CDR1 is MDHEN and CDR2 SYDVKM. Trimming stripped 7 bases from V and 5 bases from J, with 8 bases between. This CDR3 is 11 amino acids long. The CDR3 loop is CASTSVTEAFF. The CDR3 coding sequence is TGTGCCAGCACATCAGTTACTGAAGCTTTCTTT.

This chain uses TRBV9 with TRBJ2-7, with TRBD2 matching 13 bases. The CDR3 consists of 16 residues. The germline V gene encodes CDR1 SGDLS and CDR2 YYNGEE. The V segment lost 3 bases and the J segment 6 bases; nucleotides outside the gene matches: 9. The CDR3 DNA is TGTGCCAGCAGCGGAACCGGGACTAGCGGGACCTTCGAGCAGTACTTC. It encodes CASSGTGTSGTFEQYF.

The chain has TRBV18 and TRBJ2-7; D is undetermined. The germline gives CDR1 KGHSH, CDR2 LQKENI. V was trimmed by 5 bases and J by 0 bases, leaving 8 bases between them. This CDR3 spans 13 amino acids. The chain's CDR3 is CASSISGSYEQYF. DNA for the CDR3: TGTGCCAGCTCAATCTCGGGCTCCTACGAGCAGTACTTC.

The CDR3 coding sequence is TGTGCCAGCAGCTTAGCACAACGGGGTTCACCCCTCCACTTT. This encodes CASSLAQRGSPLHF. V is TRBV7-3 and J is TRBJ1-6; D gene uncertain. Germline CDR1 SGHTA, CDR2 FQGTGA. Deletions cut 2 bases from V and 9 bases from J, with 11 bases between. CDR3 length equals 14 residues.

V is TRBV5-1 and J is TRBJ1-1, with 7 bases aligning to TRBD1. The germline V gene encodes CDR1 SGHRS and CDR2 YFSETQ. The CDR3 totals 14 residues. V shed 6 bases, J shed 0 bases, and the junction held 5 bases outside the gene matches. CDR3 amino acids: CASTYRGLNTEAFF. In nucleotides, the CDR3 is TGCGCCAGCACTTACAGGGGATTGAACACTGAAGCTTTCTTT.

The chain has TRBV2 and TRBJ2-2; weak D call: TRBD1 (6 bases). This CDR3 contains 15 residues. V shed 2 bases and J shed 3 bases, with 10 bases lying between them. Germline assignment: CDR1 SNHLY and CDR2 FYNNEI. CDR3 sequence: CASSETGFDTGELFF. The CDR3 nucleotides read TGTGCCAGCAGTGAAACAGGGTTTGACACCGGGGAGCTGTTTTTT.

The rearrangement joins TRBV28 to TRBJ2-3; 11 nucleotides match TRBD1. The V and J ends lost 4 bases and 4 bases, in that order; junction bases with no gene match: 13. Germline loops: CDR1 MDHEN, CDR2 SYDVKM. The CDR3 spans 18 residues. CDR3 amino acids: CASSWGLRDRGFADTQYF. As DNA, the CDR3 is TGTGCCAGCAGTTGGGGCCTGAGGGACAGGGGGTTTGCAGATACGCAGTATTTT. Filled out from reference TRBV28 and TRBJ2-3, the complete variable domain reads DVKVTQSSRYLVKRTGEKVFLECVQDMDHENMFWYRQDPGLGLRLIYFSYDVKMKEKGDIPEGYSVSREKKERFSLILESASTNQTSMYLCASSWGLRDRGFADTQYFGPGTRLTVL.

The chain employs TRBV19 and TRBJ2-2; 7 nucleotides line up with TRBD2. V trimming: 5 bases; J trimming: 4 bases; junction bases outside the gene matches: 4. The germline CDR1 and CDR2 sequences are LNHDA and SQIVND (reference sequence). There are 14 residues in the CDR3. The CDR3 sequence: CASSLGGSTGELFF. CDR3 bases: TGTGCCAGTAGTCTGGGGGGGAGCACCGGGGAGCTGTTTTTT.

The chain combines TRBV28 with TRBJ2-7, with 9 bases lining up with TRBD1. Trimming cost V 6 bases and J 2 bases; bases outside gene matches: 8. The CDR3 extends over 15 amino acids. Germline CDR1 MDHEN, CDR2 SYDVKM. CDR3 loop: CASRPRGQGTYEQYF. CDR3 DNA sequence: TGTGCCAGCAGGCCTCGGGGACAGGGTACCTACGAGCAGTACTTC. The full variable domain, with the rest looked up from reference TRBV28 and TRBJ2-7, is DVKVTQSSRYLVKRTGEKVFLECVQDMDHENMFWYRQDPGLGLRLIYFSYDVKMKEKGDIPEGYSVSREKKERFSLILESASTNQTSMYLCASRPRGQGTYEQYFGPGTRLTVT.

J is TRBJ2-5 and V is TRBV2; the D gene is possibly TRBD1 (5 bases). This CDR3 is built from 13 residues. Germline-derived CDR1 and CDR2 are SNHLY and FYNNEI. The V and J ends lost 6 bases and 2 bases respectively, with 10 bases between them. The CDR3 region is CASRVDSQETQYF. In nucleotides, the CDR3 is TGTGCCAGCAGAGTCGACAGTCAAGAGACCCAGTACTTC.

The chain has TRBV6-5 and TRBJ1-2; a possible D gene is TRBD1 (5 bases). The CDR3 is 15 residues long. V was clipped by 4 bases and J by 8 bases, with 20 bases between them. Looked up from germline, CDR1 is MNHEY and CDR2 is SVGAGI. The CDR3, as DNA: TGTGCCAGCAGTTTAAATCAGGGCAATCGCCGGGGCTACACCTTC. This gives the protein CASSLNQGNRRGYTF.